This is a list of T cell receptor beta chains from one sample in a study of T cells in Graves' hyperthyroidism and ophthalmopathy. Via MiXCR, TCRdb re-called the multiplex PCR reads, giving one row per CDR3 protein. The repertoire has roughly 400,000 distinct CDR3 sequences, over 12% of them found once; the top ten carry 25% to 30%. What was sequenced was blood. The receptor set was obtained from a man aged 45-65 years with Graves' ophthalmopathy. The CDR3 runs from the conserved cysteine through the conserved F or W. A D gene is named only where the DNA matches it firmly. Only some rows state a clone size, as once, few, many or a class for expanded clones.

clone size	D gene	V gene	J gene	CDR3 protein	CDR3 DNA
few	NA	TRBV7-2	TRBJ2-1	CASSLGALGEQFF	TGTGCCAGCAGCTTAGGGGCCCTCGGGGAGCAGTTCTTC
many	TRBD2	TRBV29-1	TRBJ2-3	CSVDVAGVGTDTQYF	TGCAGCGTCGACGTAGCGGGAGTAGGCACAGATACGCAGTATTTT
many	TRBD1	TRBV30	TRBJ1-1	CASTPGQAITEAFF	TGTGCCTCTACTCCGGGACAGGCGATCACTGAAGCTTTCTTT
many	TRBD1	TRBV30	TRBJ2-7	CAYYQGAGRQQYF	TGTGCCTATTACCAGGGGGCCGGCCGGCAGCAGTACTTC
many	NA	TRBV12-3/TRBV12-4	TRBJ1-5	CASLREGGQPQHF	TGTGCCAGCCTAAGAGAGGGAGGTCAGCCCCAGCATTTT
many	NA	TRBV12-5	TRBJ2-3	CASGLVRALHTDTQYF	TGTGCTAGTGGTTTGGTGAGAGCCCTTCACACAGATACGCAGTATTTT
NA	NA	TRBV7-9	TRBJ2-3	CASSPSFIKTDTQYF	TGTGCCAGCAGCCCGAGTTTTATTAAGACAGATACGCAGTATTTT
many	NA	TRBV7-9	TRBJ2-7	CASSLGEVTYEQYF	TGTGCCAGCAGCTTAGGCGAGGTGACCTACGAGCAGTACTTC
few	TRBD2	TRBV19	TRBJ2-1	CASRATKDASGAYNEQFF	TGTGCCAGTAGAGCCACAAAAGACGCTAGCGGCGCCTACAATGAGCAGTTCTTC
many	NA	TRBV5-4	TRBJ2-1	CASSPRHSYNEQFF	TGTGCCAGCAGCCCCCGGCACTCCTACAATGAGCAGTTCTTC
many	TRBD1	TRBV5-1	TRBJ2-3	CASSLVTGAITDTQYF	TGCGCCAGCAGCTTGGTAACAGGGGCGATCACAGATACGCAGTATTTT
many	NA	TRBV28	TRBJ2-1	CASSPTQGHQTYNEQFF	TGTGCCAGCAGTCCAACCCAGGGACACCAGACCTACAATGAGCAGTTCTTC
many	NA	TRBV12-3/TRBV12-4	TRBJ2-7	CASSSTSSYEQYF	TGTGCCAGCAGTTCGACGAGCTCCTACGAGCAGTACTTC
many	NA	TRBV27	TRBJ2-7	CASSAEPGRMHYEQYF	TGTGCCAGCAGCGCTGAACCGGGACGGATGCACTACGAGCAGTACTTC
few	TRBD2	TRBV6-2/TRBV6-3	TRBJ2-1	CASSFGLAGGPSAYNEQFF	TGTGCCAGCAGTTTCGGGCTAGCGGGAGGGCCTAGCGCCTACAATGAGCAGTTCTTC
NA	TRBD1	TRBV3-1	TRBJ1-5	CASSEQGQGNQPQHF	TGTGCCAGCAGTGAGCAGGGACAGGGGAATCAGCCCCAGCATTTT
many	TRBD1	TRBV5-1	TRBJ2-7	CASRPGTGDEQYF	TGCGCCAGCAGGCCGGGGACAGGGGACGAGCAGTACTTC
NA	TRBD2	TRBV19	TRBJ2-1	CASSNNLAGGSYNEQFF	TGTGCCAGTAGCAACAATTTAGCGGGAGGGTCCTACAATGAGCAGTTCTTC
NA	TRBD2	TRBV6-1	TRBJ2-7	CASRAGVPYEQYF	TGTGCCAGCAGGGCGGGAGTCCCCTACGAGCAGTACTTC
few	TRBD1	TRBV28	TRBJ2-1	CASSTGAGFYNEQFF	TGTGCCAGCAGCACAGGGGCGGGCTTCTACAATGAGCAGTTCTTC
many	TRBD2	TRBV5-1	TRBJ2-1	CASSLRSGTSGNEQFF	TGCGCCAGCAGCTTGCGGTCGGGGACTAGCGGAAATGAGCAGTTCTTC
few	NA	TRBV10-1	TRBJ2-1	CASNRDEYNEQFF	TGCGCCAGCAACCGGGACGAGTACAATGAGCAGTTCTTC
NA	NA	TRBV7-9	TRBJ1-1	CASSWGVTEAFF	TGTGCCAGCAGTTGGGGAGTGACTGAAGCTTTCTTT
many	TRBD2	TRBV5-8	TRBJ2-1	CASAPGLAGGEQFF	TGTGCCAGCGCTCCGGGACTAGCGGGAGGTGAGCAGTTCTTC
few	NA	TRBV28	TRBJ1-2	CASSGGAANYGYTF	TGTGCCAGCAGTGGGGGGGCAGCTAACTATGGCTACACCTTC
NA	TRBD2	TRBV27	TRBJ2-2	CASSPGLAGVTGELFF	TGTGCCAGCAGTCCGGGACTAGCGGGTGTCACCGGGGAGCTGTTTTTT
many	NA	TRBV18	TRBJ1-2	CASSPRQANYGYTF	TGTGCCAGCTCACCACGTCAGGCTAACTATGGCTACACCTTC
many	NA	TRBV29-1	TRBJ2-1	CSVARDSSSYNEQFF	TGCAGCGTGGCTCGGGACTCGAGCTCCTACAATGAGCAGTTCTTC
NA	TRBD1	TRBV28	TRBJ1-1	CASSRTGGDTEAFF	TGTGCCAGCAGTAGGACAGGGGGCGACACTGAAGCTTTCTTT
NA	TRBD2	TRBV15	TRBJ2-2	CATTSTLAANTGELFF	TGTGCCACCACCTCCACCCTAGCGGCGAACACCGGGGAGCTGTTTTTT
many	TRBD2	TRBV13	TRBJ2-7	CASSSRLAGASYEQYF	TGTGCCAGCAGCTCTCGACTAGCGGGAGCATCCTACGAGCAGTACTTC
many	NA	TRBV9	TRBJ2-7	CASSVAAEPSNYEQYF	TGTGCCAGCAGCGTAGCGGCGGAGCCCTCTAACTACGAGCAGTACTTC
many	NA	TRBV7-8	TRBJ1-2	CASSLAEVLGFTF	TGTGCCAGCAGCTTAGCGGAGGTGCTGGGCTTCACCTTC
NA	TRBD1	TRBV25-1	TRBJ1-6	CASTRTGTYNSPLHF	TGTGCCAGCACCCGGACAGGGACCTATAATTCACCCCTCCACTTT
many	NA	TRBV2	TRBJ1-2	CATGVGNGYTF	TGTGCCACTGGAGTGGGAAATGGCTACACCTTC
many	TRBD1	TRBV7-9	TRBJ2-3	CASSQGASTDTQYF	TGTGCCAGCAGTCAGGGGGCGAGCACAGATACGCAGTATTTT
many	NA	TRBV20-1	TRBJ2-7	CSARDGGRVAYEQYF	TGCAGTGCTAGAGATGGAGGCAGGGTTGCATACGAGCAGTACTTC
few	NA	TRBV19	TRBJ2-2	CASSIEGAGETGELFF	TGTGCCAGTAGTATCGAGGGTGCCGGAGAGACCGGGGAGCTGTTTTTT
NA	TRBD1	TRBV19	TRBJ1-4	CASSKNRGVNEKLFF	TGTGCCAGTAGTAAAAACAGGGGAGTGAATGAAAAACTGTTTTTT